This T cell receptor (beta chain) was sequenced during a study of cytomegalovirus exposure and HLA in healthy donors. The PCR ran on 60 Vbeta and 13 Jbeta primers. Produced via immunoSEQ multiplex PCR; TCRdb's table is partial and in-frame only. The sample has about 40,000 clones; 55% to 75% are singletons. Germline loops: CDR1 MNHEY, CDR2 SVGAGI. Trimming shortened V by 0 bases and J by 4 bases, and 12 bases separated the two germline ends. The CDR3 contains 16 residues. The chain couples TRBV6-5 to TRBJ2-2, with D possibly being TRBD2 (5 bases). This TCR came from a man aged 60-69 years in good health and CMV-seropositive. The sample comprised PBMCs. In DNA, the CDR3 is TGTGCCAGCAGTTACTCGGCTAGCTGGGGCACCGGGGAGCTGTTTTTT. Amino acid sequence: CASSYSASWGTGELFF.